This T cell receptor (beta chain) was captured by sequencing in a study of CD8 T cells in ankylosing spondylitis. Each CDR3 protein gets one entry after TCRdb re-called the 5' RACE reads with MiXCR. The profile shows under 300,000 distinct CDR3 sequences, 8% to 11% of them singletons. This clonotype has ten or more counts. Germline CDR1 is MGHDK and CDR2 is SYGVNS. This CDR3 contains 14 residues. The germline V and J ends were trimmed by 4 bases and 4 bases, with 14 bases remaining between them. This chain joins TRBV25-1 and TRBJ2-7; D call uncertain. Sequencing used blood, either unsorted or a sorted T cell fraction (not recorded which). The sequence derives from a male donor with ankylosing spondylitis or in good health (not recorded which). In DNA, the CDR3 is TGTGCCAGCAGTGGGGCGGATACCCTATACGAGCAGTACTTC. Its protein is CASSGADTLYEQYF.